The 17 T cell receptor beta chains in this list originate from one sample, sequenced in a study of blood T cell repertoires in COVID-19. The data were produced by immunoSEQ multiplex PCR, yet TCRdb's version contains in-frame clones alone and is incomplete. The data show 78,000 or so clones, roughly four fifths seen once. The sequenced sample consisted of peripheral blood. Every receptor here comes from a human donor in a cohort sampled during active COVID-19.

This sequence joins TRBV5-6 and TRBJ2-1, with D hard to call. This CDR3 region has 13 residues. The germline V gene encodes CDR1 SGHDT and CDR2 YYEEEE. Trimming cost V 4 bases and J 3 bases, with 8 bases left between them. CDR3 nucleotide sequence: TGTGCCAGCAGCCATGACAACTACAATGAGCAGTTCTTC. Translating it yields CASSHDNYNEQFF.

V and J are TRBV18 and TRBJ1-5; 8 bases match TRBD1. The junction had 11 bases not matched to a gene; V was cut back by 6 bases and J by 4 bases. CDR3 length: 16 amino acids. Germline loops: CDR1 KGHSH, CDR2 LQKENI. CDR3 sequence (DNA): TGTGCCAGCTCCCAGTCTACCGGGACAGGTAATCAGCCCCAGCATTTT. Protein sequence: CASSQSTGTGNQPQHF.

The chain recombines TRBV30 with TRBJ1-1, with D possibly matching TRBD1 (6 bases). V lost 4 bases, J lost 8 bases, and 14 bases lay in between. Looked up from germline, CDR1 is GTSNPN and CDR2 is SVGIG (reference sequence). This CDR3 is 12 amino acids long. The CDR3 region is CAWMNRESEAFF. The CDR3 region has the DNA TGTGCCTGGATGAACAGGGAGTCCGAAGCTTTCTTT.

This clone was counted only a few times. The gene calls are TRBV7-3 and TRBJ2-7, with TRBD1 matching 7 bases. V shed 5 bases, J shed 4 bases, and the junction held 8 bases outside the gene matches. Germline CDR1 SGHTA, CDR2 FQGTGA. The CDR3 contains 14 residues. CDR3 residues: CASSLSGTAYEQYF. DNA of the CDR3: TGTGCCAGCAGCCTTTCCGGGACAGCTTACGAGCAGTACTTC.

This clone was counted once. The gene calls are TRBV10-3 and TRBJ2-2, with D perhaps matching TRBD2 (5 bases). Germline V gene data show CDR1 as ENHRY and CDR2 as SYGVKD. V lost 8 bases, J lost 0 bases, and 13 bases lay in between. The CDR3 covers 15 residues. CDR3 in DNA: TGTGCCATCGGGGTGACGGGGACGAACACCGGGGAGCTGTTTTTT. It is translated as CAIGVTGTNTGELFF.

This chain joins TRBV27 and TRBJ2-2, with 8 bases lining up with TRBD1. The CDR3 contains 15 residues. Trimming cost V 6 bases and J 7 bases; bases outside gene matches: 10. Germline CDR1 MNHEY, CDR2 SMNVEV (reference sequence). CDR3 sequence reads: CASRIYRGENGELFF. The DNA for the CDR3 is TGTGCCAGCAGAATCTACAGGGGGGAAAACGGGGAGCTGTTTTTT.

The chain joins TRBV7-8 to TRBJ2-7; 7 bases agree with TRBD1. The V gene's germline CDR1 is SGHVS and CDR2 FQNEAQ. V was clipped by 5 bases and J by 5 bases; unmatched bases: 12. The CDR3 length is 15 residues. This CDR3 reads CASSLGRGGKNEQYF. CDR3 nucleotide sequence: TGTGCCAGCAGCCTAGGCAGAGGGGGCAAAAACGAGCAGTACTTC.

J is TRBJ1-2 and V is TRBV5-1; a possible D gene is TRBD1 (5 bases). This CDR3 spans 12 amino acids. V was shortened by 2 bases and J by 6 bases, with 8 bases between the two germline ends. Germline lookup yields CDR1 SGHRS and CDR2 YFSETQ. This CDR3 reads CASSLRGDGYTF. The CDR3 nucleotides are TGCGCCAGCAGCTTAAGGGGTGATGGCTACACCTTC.

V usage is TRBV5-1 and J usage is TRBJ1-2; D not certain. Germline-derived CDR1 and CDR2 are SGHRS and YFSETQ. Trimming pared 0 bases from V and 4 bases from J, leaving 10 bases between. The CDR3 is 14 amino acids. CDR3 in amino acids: CASSLDDGSYGYTF. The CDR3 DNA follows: TGCGCCAGCAGCTTGGATGACGGGTCCTATGGCTACACCTTC.

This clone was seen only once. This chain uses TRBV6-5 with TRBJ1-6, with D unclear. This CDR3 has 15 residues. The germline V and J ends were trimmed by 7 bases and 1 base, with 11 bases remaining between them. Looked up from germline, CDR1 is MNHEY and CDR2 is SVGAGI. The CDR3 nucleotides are TGTGCCAGCACCGAGGGCCAGTCCTATAATTCACCCCTCCACTTT. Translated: CASTEGQSYNSPLHF.

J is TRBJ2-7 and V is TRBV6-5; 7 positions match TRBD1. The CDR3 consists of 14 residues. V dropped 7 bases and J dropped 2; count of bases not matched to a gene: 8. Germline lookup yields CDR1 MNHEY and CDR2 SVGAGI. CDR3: CASNVNRGAYEQYF. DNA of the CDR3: TGTGCCAGCAACGTGAACAGGGGTGCCTACGAGCAGTACTTC.

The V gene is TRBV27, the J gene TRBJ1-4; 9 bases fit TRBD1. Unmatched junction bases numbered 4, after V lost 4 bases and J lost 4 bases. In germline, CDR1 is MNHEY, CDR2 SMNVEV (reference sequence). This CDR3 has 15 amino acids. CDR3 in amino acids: CASSSWDRVNEKLFF. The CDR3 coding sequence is TGTGCCAGCAGTTCGTGGGACAGGGTTAATGAAAAACTGTTTTTT.

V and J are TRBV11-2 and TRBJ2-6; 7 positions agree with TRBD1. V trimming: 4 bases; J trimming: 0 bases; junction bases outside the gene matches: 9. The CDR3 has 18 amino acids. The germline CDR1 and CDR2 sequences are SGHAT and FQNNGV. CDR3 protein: CASSSTGAPLSGANVLTF. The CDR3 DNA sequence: TGTGCCAGCAGCTCCACAGGGGCCCCACTCTCTGGGGCCAACGTCCTGACTTTC. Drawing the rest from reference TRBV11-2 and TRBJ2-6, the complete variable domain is EAGVAQSPRYKIIEKRQSVAFWCNPISGHATLYWYQQILGQGPKLLIQFQNNGVVDDSQLPKDRFSAERLKGVDSTLKIQPAKLEDSAVYLCASSSTGAPLSGANVLTFGAGSRLTVL.

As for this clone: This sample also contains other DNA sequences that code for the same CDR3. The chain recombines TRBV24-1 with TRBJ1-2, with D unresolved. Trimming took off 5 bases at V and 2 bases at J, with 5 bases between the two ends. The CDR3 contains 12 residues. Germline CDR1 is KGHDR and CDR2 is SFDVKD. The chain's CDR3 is CATSAVNYGYTF. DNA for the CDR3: TGTGCCACCAGTGCGGTCAACTATGGCTACACCTTC.

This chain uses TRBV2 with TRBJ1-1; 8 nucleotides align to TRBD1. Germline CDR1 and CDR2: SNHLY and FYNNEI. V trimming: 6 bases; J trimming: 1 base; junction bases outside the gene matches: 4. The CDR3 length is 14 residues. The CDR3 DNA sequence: TGTGCCAGCAGGGACAGGGTACGGAACACTGAAGCTTTCTTT. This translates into CASRDRVRNTEAFF.

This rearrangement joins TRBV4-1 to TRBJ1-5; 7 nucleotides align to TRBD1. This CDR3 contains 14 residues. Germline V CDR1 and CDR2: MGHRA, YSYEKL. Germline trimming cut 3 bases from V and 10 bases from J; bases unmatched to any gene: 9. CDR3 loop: CASSHGKGAGPQHF. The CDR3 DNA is TGCGCCAGCAGCCATGGAAAGGGGGCAGGTCCCCAGCATTTT.

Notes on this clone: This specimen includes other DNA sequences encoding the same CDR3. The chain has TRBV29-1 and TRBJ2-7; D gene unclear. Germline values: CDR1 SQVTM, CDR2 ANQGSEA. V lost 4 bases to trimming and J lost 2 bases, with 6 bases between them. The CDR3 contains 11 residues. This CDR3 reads CSVGGTYEQYF. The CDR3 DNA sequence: TGCAGCGTTGGCGGCACCTACGAGCAGTACTTC.